These 22 T cell receptor beta chains came from one sample sequenced in a study of T cell responses to AZD1222 COVID-19 vaccine. Data came from immunoSEQ multiplex PCR; TCRdb stores just in-frame clones and leaves some out. The data show about 70,000 clones, about 85% seen once. The sequenced sample was peripheral blood, obtained on day 0 of AZD1222 vaccination. The source of these receptors is an adult in good health.

The chain links TRBV29-1 to TRBJ1-1; no clear D gene. The CDR3 contains 8 residues. From germline, CDR1 is SQVTM and CDR2 ANQGSEA. Trimming shortened V by 3 bases and J by 14 bases, and 7 bases separated the two germline ends. DNA for the CDR3: TGCAGCGTTGAGAATTGGTTCTTT. Translation: CSVENWFF.

This clone was found a few times. The chain joins TRBV11-3 to TRBJ1-1; the D is unclear. The CDR3 is 18 residues long. CDR1 and CDR2 (germline): SGHNT, YENEEA. The germline V and J ends were trimmed by 3 bases and 0 bases, with 20 bases remaining between them. The CDR3 is CASSLRGRGVLMNTEAFF. In DNA form, the CDR3 reads TGTGCCAGCAGCTTGCGAGGTAGAGGCGTGCTTATGAACACTGAAGCTTTCTTT.

The chain carries TRBV9 and TRBJ1-1; D is perhaps TRBD1 (5 bases). This CDR3 comprises 15 residues. The V gene's germline CDR1 is SGDLS and CDR2 YYNGEE. V was trimmed by 3 bases and J by 5 bases, leaving 17 bases between them. CDR3 region: CASSAGGVLLTEAFF. The DNA for the CDR3 is TGTGCCAGCAGCGCCGGGGGAGTATTGTTGACTGAAGCTTTCTTT.

The chain is built from TRBV2 and TRBJ2-7; 8 positions agree with TRBD1. The CDR3 is 13 amino acids. Trimming at V came to 7 bases and at J to 5 bases, leaving 7 bases not matched to a gene. Germline V gene data show CDR1 as SNHLY and CDR2 as FYNNEI. CDR3 in amino acids: CASNLRQGNEQYF. The CDR3 DNA reads as TGTGCCAGCAACCTAAGACAGGGGAACGAGCAGTACTTC. The whole variable domain, filled in from reference TRBV2 and TRBJ2-7, reads EPEVTQTPSHQVTQMGQEVILRCVPISNHLYFYWYRQILGQKVEFLVSFYNNEISEKSEIFDDQFSVERPDGSNFTLKIRSTKLEDSAMYFCASNLRQGNEQYFGPGTRLTVT.

The gene calls are TRBV6-5 and TRBJ1-1; D remains unclear. The length of the CDR3 is 14 residues. V lost 6 bases and J 1 base, leaving 12 bases between the germline ends. Looked up from germline, CDR1 is MNHEY and CDR2 is SVGAGI. DNA for the CDR3: TGTGCCAGCAGGTTTGAGGAAGGGAACACTGAAGCTTTCTTT. Its translation is CASRFEEGNTEAFF.

V gene TRBV5-1 combines with J gene TRBJ2-5, with no clear D. Looked up from germline, CDR1 is SGHRS and CDR2 is YFSETQ. V was pared by 0 bases and J by 5 bases, with 17 bases between. The CDR3 is 16 residues long. This CDR3 is CASSLGLTHLRETQYF. CDR3 coding DNA: TGCGCCAGCAGCTTGGGGCTAACCCACCTTAGGGAGACCCAGTACTTC.

This clone turned up a few times. The chain joins TRBV19 to TRBJ2-3; 8 nucleotides match TRBD1. After removal of 6 bases from V and 0 bases from J, the junction contained 8 bases not matched to a gene. CDR3 size: 16 residues. Germline V gene lookup returns CDR1 LNHDA and CDR2 SQIVND (reference sequence). CDR3 DNA: TGTGCCAGTAGCAAAGGGACAGGCTCTAGCACAGATACGCAGTATTTT. Encoded protein: CASSKGTGSSTDTQYF.

The chain uses TRBV5-6 and TRBJ1-2; unclear D gene. CDR1 is SGHDT, CDR2 YYEEEE, per germline. CDR3 length: 15 residues. V lost 2 bases to trimming and J lost 2 bases, with 13 bases between them. The CDR3, as DNA: TGTGCCAGCAGCTTCTACGAAGCAATAAACTATGGCTACACCTTC. Translating gives CASSFYEAINYGYTF. The whole variable domain, remainder taken from reference TRBV5-6 and TRBJ1-2, is DAGVTQSPTHLIKTRGQQVTLRCSPKSGHDTVSWYQQALGQGPQFIFQYYEEEERQRGNFPDRFSGHQFPNYSSELNVNALLLGDSALYLCASSFYEAINYGYTFGSGTRLTVV.

V and J are TRBV7-8 and TRBJ1-2; the D is unclear. CDR1 SGHVS and CDR2 FQNEAQ come from the germline V gene. The CDR3 contains 17 residues. Trimming stripped 1 base from V and 4 bases from J, with 19 bases between. The CDR3 here is CASSLGSLSGPAYGYTF. In DNA, the CDR3 is TGTGCCAGCAGCTTAGGATCGCTTAGTGGTCCGGCCTATGGCTACACCTTC.

The chain uses TRBV6-6 and TRBJ2-3, with 10 bases fitting TRBD2. The CDR3 runs 14 residues. Per the germline V gene, CDR1 is MNHNY and CDR2 is SVGAGI (reference sequence). With V trimmed by 7 bases and J by 2 bases, 3 bases remained unmatched. The CDR3 DNA sequence: TGTGCCAGCACACTAGCGGGGATCACAGATACGCAGTATTTT. Translation gives CASTLAGITDTQYF.

The chain links TRBV19 to TRBJ1-2; D is possibly TRBD1 (5 bases). The length of the CDR3 is 17 residues. Germline CDR1 and CDR2: LNHDA and SQIVND (reference sequence). Trimming cost V 4 bases and J 0 bases, with 18 bases left between them. The CDR3 region has the DNA TGTGCCAGTAGTACCATCCGGGACTTAAATTCTAACTATGGCTACACCTTC. This codes for CASSTIRDLNSNYGYTF.

The J gene is TRBJ2-7, the V gene TRBV10-3, with 11 nucleotides matching TRBD2. CDR1 and CDR2 from the germline V gene are ENHRY and SYGVKD. The CDR3 is 14 amino acids. The junction had 0 bases not matched to a gene; V was cut back by 5 bases and J by 0 bases. CDR3 amino acids: CAISTSGSSYEQYF. The CDR3 DNA reads TGTGCCATCAGTACTAGCGGGAGCTCCTACGAGCAGTACTTC.

V is TRBV2 and J is TRBJ1-3; maybe TRBD1 (5 bases). V lost 2 bases to trimming and J lost 5 bases, with 16 bases between them. CDR3 size: 16 residues. Germline V gene lookup returns CDR1 SNHLY and CDR2 FYNNEI. The CDR3 DNA follows: TGTGCCAGCAGTGAACAGGGCAGAATAAGGAGAAACACCATATATTTT. Translated: CASSEQGRIRRNTIYF.

The CDR3 protein is CASSDWGRYNEQFF. Written as DNA, the CDR3 is TGCGCCAGCAGTGATTGGGGCAGGTACAATGAGCAGTTCTTC. V gene TRBV10-2 combines with J gene TRBJ2-1; possibly TRBD1 for D (5 bases). Germline values: CDR1 WSHSY, CDR2 SAAADI. With 3 bases removed from V and 4 bases from J, the gap between germline ends came to 10 bases. The CDR3 totals 14 residues.

This chain joins TRBV9 and TRBJ1-1; tentatively, D is TRBD1 (5 bases). CDR1 SGDLS and CDR2 YYNGEE come from the germline V gene. The CDR3 spans 15 residues. The V and J ends lost 1 base and 0 bases respectively, with 10 bases between them. CDR3 protein: CASSVSQGMNTEAFF. The CDR3 nucleotides are TGTGCCAGCAGCGTATCCCAGGGAATGAACACTGAAGCTTTCTTT.

CDR3 in amino acids: CASSQQGETQYF. Here the CDR3 DNA reads TGTGCCAGCTCCCAACAGGGTGAGACCCAGTACTTC. This rearrangement joins TRBV18 to TRBJ2-5, with D possibly being TRBD1 (6 bases). This CDR3 has 12 residues. V lost 6 bases, J lost 5 bases, and 10 bases lay in between. The V gene's germline CDR1 is KGHSH and CDR2 LQKENI.

This clone was recorded only once. The chain links TRBV20-1 to TRBJ2-7; D not certain. The CDR3 length is 12 residues. Trimming removed 3 bases at V and 3 bases at J, with 9 bases between. Germline V gene data show CDR1 as DFQATT and CDR2 as SNEGSKA (reference sequence). CDR3 amino acids: CSASRPSYEQYF. The DNA for the CDR3 is TGCAGTGCTAGTAGGCCCAGCTACGAGCAGTACTTC.

The rearrangement uses TRBV7-9 and TRBJ1-2; D perhaps matches TRBD1 (5 bases). Germline CDR1 and CDR2: SEHNR and FQNEAQ (reference sequence). V was trimmed by 5 bases and J by 2 bases, leaving 9 bases between them. This CDR3 region has 13 residues. CDR3 sequence: CASSHGQNYGYTF. The DNA of the CDR3 is TGTGCCAGCAGCCACGGACAAAACTATGGCTACACCTTC.

The genes are TRBV14 and TRBJ1-2, with TRBD1 as a possible D gene (6 bases). The CDR3 extends over 14 amino acids. Germline CDR1 reads SGHDN; CDR2 reads FVKESK. With 4 bases removed from V and 5 bases from J, the gap between germline ends came to 14 bases. In nucleotides, the CDR3 is TGTGCCAGCAGCCTACCGGGACAAGAATATGGCTACACCTTC. This encodes CASSLPGQEYGYTF.

The chain links TRBV6-5 to TRBJ1-1, with D unclear. With 6 bases removed from V and 10 bases from J, the gap between germline ends came to 21 bases. The CDR3 loop spans 14 amino acids. The germline V gene encodes CDR1 MNHEY and CDR2 SVGAGI. CDR3 nucleotide sequence: TGTGCCAGCAGATCCTCCCGGGCCCACGCCGGAGCTTTCTTT. It is translated as CASRSSRAHAGAFF.

This sequence joins TRBV18 and TRBJ1-5; D is undetermined. The V gene lost 0 bases and the J gene lost 6 bases, with 9 bases spanning the gap. Germline CDR1 and CDR2: KGHSH and LQKENI. This CDR3 comprises 14 residues. The chain's CDR3 is CASSPPPGTQPQHF. DNA for the CDR3: TGTGCCAGCTCACCACCTCCGGGCACTCAGCCCCAGCATTTT.

The gene calls are TRBV5-6 and TRBJ1-2; D uncertain. Germline CDR1 SGHDT, CDR2 YYEEEE. The CDR3 is made up of 15 amino acids. Deletions cut 4 bases from V and 8 bases from J, with 21 bases between. In DNA form, the CDR3 reads TGTGCCAGCAGCGAACCCCCTTGGAGGGATCGGGGCTACACCTTC. As protein: CASSEPPWRDRGYTF.